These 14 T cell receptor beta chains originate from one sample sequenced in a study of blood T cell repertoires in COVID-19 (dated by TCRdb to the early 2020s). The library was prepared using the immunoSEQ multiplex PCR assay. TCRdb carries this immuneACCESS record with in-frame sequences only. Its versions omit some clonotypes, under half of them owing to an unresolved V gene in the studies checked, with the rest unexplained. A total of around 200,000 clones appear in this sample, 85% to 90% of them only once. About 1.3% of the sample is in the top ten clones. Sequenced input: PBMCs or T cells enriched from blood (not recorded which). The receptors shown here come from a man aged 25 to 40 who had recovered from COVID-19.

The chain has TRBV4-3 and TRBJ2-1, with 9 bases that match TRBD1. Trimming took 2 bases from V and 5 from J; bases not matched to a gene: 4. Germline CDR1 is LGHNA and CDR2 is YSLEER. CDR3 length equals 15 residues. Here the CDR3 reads CASSQRQGVNNEQFF. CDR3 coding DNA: TGCGCCAGCAGCCAACGACAGGGGGTGAACAATGAGCAGTTCTTC.

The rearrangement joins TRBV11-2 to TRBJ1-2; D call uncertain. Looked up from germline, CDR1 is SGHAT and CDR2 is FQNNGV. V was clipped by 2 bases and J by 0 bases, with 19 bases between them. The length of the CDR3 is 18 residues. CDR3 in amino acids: CASSLLVRAPGANYGYTF. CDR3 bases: TGTGCCAGCAGCTTACTCGTTCGAGCCCCCGGGGCTAACTATGGCTACACCTTC.

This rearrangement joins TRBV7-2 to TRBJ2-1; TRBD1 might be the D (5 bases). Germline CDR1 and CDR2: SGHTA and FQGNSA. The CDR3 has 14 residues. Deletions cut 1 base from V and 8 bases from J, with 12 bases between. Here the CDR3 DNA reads TGTGCCAGCAGCTTAGACCTCAGGGCACATGAGCAGTTCTTC. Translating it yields CASSLDLRAHEQFF.

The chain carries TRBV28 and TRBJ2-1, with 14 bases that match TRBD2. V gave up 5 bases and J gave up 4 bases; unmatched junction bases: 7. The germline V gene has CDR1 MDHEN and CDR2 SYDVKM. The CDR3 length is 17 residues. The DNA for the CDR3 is TGTGCCAGCAGTGTGGGACTAGCGGGAGTTGGGTACAATGAGCAGTTCTTC. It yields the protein CASSVGLAGVGYNEQFF.

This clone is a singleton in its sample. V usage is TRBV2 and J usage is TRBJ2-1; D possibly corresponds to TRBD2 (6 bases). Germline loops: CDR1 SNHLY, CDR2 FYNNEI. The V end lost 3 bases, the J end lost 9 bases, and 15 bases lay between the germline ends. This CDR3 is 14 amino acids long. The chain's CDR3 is CASSDIWLASEQFF. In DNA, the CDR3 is TGTGCCAGCAGTGATATTTGGCTAGCGAGTGAGCAGTTCTTC. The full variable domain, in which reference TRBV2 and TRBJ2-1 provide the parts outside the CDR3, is EPEVTQTPSHQVTQMGQEVILRCVPISNHLYFYWYRQILGQKVEFLVSFYNNEISEKSEIFDDQFSVERPDGSNFTLKIRSTKLEDSAMYFCASSDIWLASEQFFGPGTRLTVL.

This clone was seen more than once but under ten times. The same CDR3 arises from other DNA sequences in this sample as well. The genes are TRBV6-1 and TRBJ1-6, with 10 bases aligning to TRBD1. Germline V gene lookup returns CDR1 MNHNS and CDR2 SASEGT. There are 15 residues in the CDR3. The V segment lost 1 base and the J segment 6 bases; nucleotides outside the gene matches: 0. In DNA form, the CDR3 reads TGTGCCAGCAGTGAAGGGACAGGGGGTAATTCACCCCTCCACTTT. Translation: CASSEGTGGNSPLHF.

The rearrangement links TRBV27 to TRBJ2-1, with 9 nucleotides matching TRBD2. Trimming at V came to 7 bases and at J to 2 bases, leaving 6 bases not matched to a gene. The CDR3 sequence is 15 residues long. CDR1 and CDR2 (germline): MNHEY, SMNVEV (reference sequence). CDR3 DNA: TGTGCCAGCAACCCCGGGACTAGCCCCTACAATGAGCAGTTCTTC. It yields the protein CASNPGTSPYNEQFF.

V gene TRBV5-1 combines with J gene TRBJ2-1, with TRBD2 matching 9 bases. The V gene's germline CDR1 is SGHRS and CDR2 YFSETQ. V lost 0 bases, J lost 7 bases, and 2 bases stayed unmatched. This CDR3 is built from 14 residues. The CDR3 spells CASSLGGLANEQFF. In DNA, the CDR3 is TGCGCCAGCAGCTTGGGAGGACTAGCGAATGAGCAGTTCTTC.

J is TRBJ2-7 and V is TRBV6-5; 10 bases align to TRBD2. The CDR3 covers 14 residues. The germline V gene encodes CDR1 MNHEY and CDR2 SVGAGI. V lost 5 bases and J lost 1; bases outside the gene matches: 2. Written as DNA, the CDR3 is TGTGCCAGCAGTCGGACTAGCGGATCCTACGAGCAGTACTTC. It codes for CASSRTSGSYEQYF.

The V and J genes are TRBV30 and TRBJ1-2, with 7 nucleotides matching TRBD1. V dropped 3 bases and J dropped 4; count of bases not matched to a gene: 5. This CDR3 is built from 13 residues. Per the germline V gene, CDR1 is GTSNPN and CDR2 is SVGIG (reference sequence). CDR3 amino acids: CAWRLQGSYGYTF. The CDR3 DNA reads TGTGCCTGGAGACTACAGGGGTCCTATGGCTACACCTTC.

CDR3 bases: TGTGCCAGCAGCTTAGGGGACAGCTATGGCTACACCTTC. Translating gives CASSLGDSYGYTF. The chain is built from TRBV7-6 and TRBJ1-2; 7 bases map to TRBD1. J was trimmed by 4 bases and V by 1 base; bases with no gene match: 0. The CDR3 is 13 amino acids. CDR1 and CDR2 (germline): SGHVS, FNYEAQ.

CDR3 nucleotide sequence: TGTGCCAGCAGTTTGATAGAGCAGGGTGAGCAGTTCTTC. Translating gives CASSLIEQGEQFF. The chain carries TRBV12-3 or TRBV12-4 and TRBJ2-1; possible D gene TRBD1, 5 bases. This CDR3 has 13 amino acids. The V end lost 3 bases, the J end lost 9 bases, and 12 bases lay between the germline ends.

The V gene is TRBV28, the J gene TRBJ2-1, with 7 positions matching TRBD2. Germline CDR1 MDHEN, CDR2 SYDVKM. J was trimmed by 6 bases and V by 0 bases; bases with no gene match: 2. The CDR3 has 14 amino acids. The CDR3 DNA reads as TGTGCCAGCAGTTTATGGCGGGAGCCCAATGAGCAGTTCTTC. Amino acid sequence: CASSLWREPNEQFF.

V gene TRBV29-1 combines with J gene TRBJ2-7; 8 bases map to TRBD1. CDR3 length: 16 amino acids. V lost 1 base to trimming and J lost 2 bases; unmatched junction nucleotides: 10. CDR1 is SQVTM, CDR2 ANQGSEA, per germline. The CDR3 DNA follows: TGCAGCGTTGAAGTCAGGGGGCTAGAGGTCGCCTACGAGCAGTACTTC. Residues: CSVEVRGLEVAYEQYF.